This T cell receptor beta chain derives from a study of blood T cell repertoires in COVID-19. Study-level background: There were acute and convalescent COVID-19 samples, and they came from the United States, Italy and Spain. From T cells, B-cell-depleted T cells, or PBMCs came the material, which was cDNA or gDNA.

Source study methods: Reference gene primers were amplified, and this amplification served to estimate nucleated cell counts. The repertoire was sequenced with immunoSEQ multiplex PCR; TCRdb's copy has only in-frame clones and lacks some. V, J and clone size reflect that table, while D and trimming were determined from the DNA. The sample contains roughly 670,000 clones, over 80% of which appear only once. The CDR3 consists of 14 residues. Germline-derived CDR1 and CDR2 are SGHRS and YFSETQ. V was pared by 4 bases and J by 8 bases, with 9 bases of the junction left unmatched. The chain employs TRBV5-1 and TRBJ1-2; 9 nucleotides line up with TRBD1. Sequencing input: peripheral blood. The TCR sequence derives from a woman aged 18-29 years with acute or convalescent COVID-19. The CDR3 loop is CASSHGQGLDGYTF. CDR3 in DNA: TGCGCCAGCAGCCACGGACAGGGGTTAGACGGCTACACCTTC.